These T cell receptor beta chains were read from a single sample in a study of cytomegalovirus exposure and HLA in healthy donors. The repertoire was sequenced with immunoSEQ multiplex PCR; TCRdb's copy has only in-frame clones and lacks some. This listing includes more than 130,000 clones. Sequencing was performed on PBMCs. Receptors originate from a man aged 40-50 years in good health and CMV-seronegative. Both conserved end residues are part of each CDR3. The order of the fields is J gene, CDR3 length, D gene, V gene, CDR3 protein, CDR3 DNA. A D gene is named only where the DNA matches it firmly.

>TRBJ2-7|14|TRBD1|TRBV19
CASSGQGGSYEQYF
TGTGCCAGTAGCGGACAGGGGGGCTCCTACGAGCAGTACTTC
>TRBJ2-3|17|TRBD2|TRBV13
CASSFGRGWGGTDTQYF
TGTGCCAGCAGCTTCGGGCGAGGATGGGGGGGAACAGATACGCAGTATTTT
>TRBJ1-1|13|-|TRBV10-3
CAISGLQNTEAFF
TGTGCCATCAGCGGGTTACAGAACACTGAAGCTTTCTTT
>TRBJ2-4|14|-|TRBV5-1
CASSLGDSKNIQYF
TGCGCCAGCAGCTTGGGAGACAGCAAAAACATTCAGTACTTC
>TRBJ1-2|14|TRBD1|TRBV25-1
CASSELGQGGGYTF
TGTGCCAGCAGTGAGTTAGGACAGGGGGGTGGCTACACCTTC
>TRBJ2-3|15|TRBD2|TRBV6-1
CASSKLAGGVDTQYF
TGTGCCAGCAGTAAACTAGCGGGGGGGGTGGATACGCAGTATTTT
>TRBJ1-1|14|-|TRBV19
CASRDGQMNTEAFF
TGTGCCAGTAGGGATGGACAGATGAACACTGAAGCTTTCTTT
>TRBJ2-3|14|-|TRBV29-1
CSFQRTLSTDTQYF
TGCAGCTTTCAGCGGACTCTATCCACAGATACGCAGTATTTT
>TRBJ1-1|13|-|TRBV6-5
CASRGFMNTEAFF
TGTGCCAGCCGGGGGTTTATGAACACTGAAGCTTTCTTT
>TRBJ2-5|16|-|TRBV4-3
CASSQVRGDSQETQYF
TGCGCCAGCAGCCAAGTACGCGGGGACAGCCAAGAGACCCAGTACTTC
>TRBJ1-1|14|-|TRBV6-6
CASSYSAGNTEAFF
TGTGCCAGCAGTTACTCCGCGGGGAACACTGAAGCTTTCTTT
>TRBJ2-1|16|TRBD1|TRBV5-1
CASSLSGTGGFNEQFF
TGCGCCAGCAGCTTATCCGGGACAGGGGGTTTCAATGAGCAGTTCTTC
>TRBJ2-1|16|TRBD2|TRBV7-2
CASSARAGGLRNEQFF
TGTGCCAGCAGCGCTAGGGCGGGGGGGCTTCGGAATGAGCAGTTCTTC
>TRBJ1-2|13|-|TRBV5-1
CASSLASGDGYTF
TGCGCCAGCAGCTTGGCCTCGGGAGATGGCTACACCTTC
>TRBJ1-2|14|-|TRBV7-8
CASSPGGRHDGYTF
TGTGCCAGCAGCCCCGGGGGACGACACGATGGCTACACCTTC
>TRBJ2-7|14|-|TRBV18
CASSPSTGNYEQYF
TGTGCCAGCTCACCCTCGACGGGGAACTATGAGCAGTACTTC
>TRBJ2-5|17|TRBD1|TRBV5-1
CASSLEGTVRRRETQYF
TGCGCCAGCAGCTTGGAAGGGACAGTGAGAAGGAGAGAGACCCAGTACTTC
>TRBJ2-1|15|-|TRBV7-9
CASSSYSGPSGEQFF
TGTGCCAGCAGCTCGTACTCCGGACCCAGCGGTGAGCAGTTCTTC
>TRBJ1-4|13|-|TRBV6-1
CASTTGNYEKLFF
TGTGCCAGCACTACAGGGAATTACGAAAAACTGTTTTTT
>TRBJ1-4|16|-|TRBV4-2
CASSQGRRGSNEKLFF
TGTGCCAGCAGCCAAGGCAGAAGAGGATCAAATGAAAAACTGTTTTTT
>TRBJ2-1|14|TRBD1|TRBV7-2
CASSSGTGDNEQFF
TGTGCCAGCAGCTCCGGGACAGGGGACAATGAGCAGTTCTTC
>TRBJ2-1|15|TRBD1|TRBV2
CASRRTGGSNNEQFF
TGTGCCAGCCGACGGACAGGGGGCTCTAACAATGAGCAGTTCTTC
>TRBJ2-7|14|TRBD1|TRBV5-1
CASSMTGTAYEQYF
TGCGCCAGCAGCATGACCGGGACAGCATACGAGCAGTACTTC
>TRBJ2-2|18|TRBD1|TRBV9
CASSVAGQGAYSTGELFF
TGTGCCAGCAGCGTAGCAGGACAGGGGGCTTATTCCACCGGGGAGCTGTTTTTT
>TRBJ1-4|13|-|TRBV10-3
CAIRGEVSEKLFF
TGTGCCATCAGGGGGGAGGTCAGCGAAAAACTGTTTTTT
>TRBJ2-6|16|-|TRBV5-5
CASNLLTVPGANVLTF
TGTGCCAGCAACCTCTTGACAGTTCCTGGGGCCAACGTCCTGACTTTC
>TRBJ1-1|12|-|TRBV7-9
CASSLGEGMAFF
TGTGCCAGCAGCTTAGGGGAGGGGATGGCTTTCTTT
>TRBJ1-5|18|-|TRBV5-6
CASSPSKGGQYSNQPQHF
TGTGCCAGCAGCCCCTCGAAAGGCGGACAGTATAGCAATCAGCCCCAGCATTTT